Below, 7 T cell receptor beta chains from the same sample are listed, as sequenced in a study of technical replicates of blood from a handful of donors. TCRdb keeps only in-frame clones here, not all; method: immunoSEQ multiplex PCR. This repertoire shows approximately 70,000 clones, 92% found once; its top ten account for over 0.35%. The sequenced sample was T cells isolated from PBMCs. Receptor source: a human donor in good health.

The count of this clone is one. V usage is TRBV4-3 and J usage is TRBJ2-1, with TRBD2 matching over 9 bases. This CDR3 has 17 amino acids. The trim removed 0 bases at V and 5 bases at J, leaving 8 bases unmatched. The germline V gene has CDR1 LGHNA and CDR2 YSLEER. The CDR3 region is CASSQDTSGRLDNEQFF. CDR3 DNA: TGCGCCAGCAGCCAAGATACTAGCGGGCGGTTAGACAATGAGCAGTTCTTC.

The CDR3 here is CASSSDSLSSYEQYF. CDR3 coding DNA: TGCGCCAGCAGCTCCGACAGCCTGAGCTCCTACGAGCAGTACTTC. The V and J genes are TRBV5-1 and TRBJ2-7, with a tentative D call TRBD1 (5 bases). CDR1 and CDR2 (germline): SGHRS, YFSETQ. The CDR3 is 15 residues long. V was cut by 3 bases and J by 0 bases, with 13 bases left in between. Drawing the rest from reference TRBV5-1 and TRBJ2-7, the complete variable domain is KAGVTQTPRYLIKTRGQQVTLSCSPISGHRSVSWYQQTPGQGLQFLFEYFSETQRNKGNFPGRFSGRQFSNSRSEMNVSTLELGDSALYLCASSSDSLSSYEQYFGPGTRLTVT.

The rearrangement joins TRBV6-6 to TRBJ1-1, with D unresolved. CDR1 and CDR2 from the germline V gene are MNHNY and SVGAGI (reference sequence). The CDR3 length is 11 residues. V lost 6 bases and J lost 11, with 13 bases in between. The DNA of the CDR3 is TGTGCCAGCAGCCAAGCCTGGGAGGCTTTCTTT. This sequence encodes CASSQAWEAFF.

The CDR3 bases are TGTGCCAGCAGCTTTAGGGGTGGGACAGATACGCAGTATTTT. It specifies CASSFRGGTDTQYF. This sequence joins TRBV7-9 and TRBJ2-3, with D perhaps matching TRBD1 (5 bases). Germline V gene lookup returns CDR1 SEHNR and CDR2 FQNEAQ (reference sequence). V dropped 3 bases and J dropped 3 bases, with 10 bases sitting between them. The CDR3 contains 14 residues.

CDR3 nucleotides: TGTGCCAGCAGTGCTCTAGCGGGGGGCCCAGATACGCAGTATTTT. Protein sequence: CASSALAGGPDTQYF. V usage is TRBV25-1 and J usage is TRBJ2-3, with 11 bases lining up with TRBD2. The length of the CDR3 is 15 residues. The germline CDR1 and CDR2 sequences are MGHDK and SYGVNS. V was pared by 4 bases and J by 4 bases, with 4 bases of the junction left unmatched.

The CDR3 loop is CASSNRGGGEPKNIQYF. The CDR3 region has the DNA TGCGCCAGCAGCAACCGAGGTGGGGGGGAGCCCAAAAACATTCAGTACTTC. J is TRBJ2-4 and V is TRBV5-1, with 7 bases aligning to TRBD2. V lost 4 bases, J lost 2 bases, and 12 bases stayed unmatched. The CDR3 extends over 17 amino acids. CDR1 and CDR2 from the germline V gene are SGHRS and YFSETQ.

This chain links TRBV4-1 with TRBJ2-2, with 8 bases aligning to TRBD1. The CDR3 has 15 amino acids. CDR1 is MGHRA, CDR2 YSYEKL, per germline. Unmatched junction bases numbered 4, after V lost 4 bases and J lost 3 bases. DNA for the CDR3: TGCGCCAGCAGCCTAGGACAGGGTCACACCGGGGAGCTGTTTTTT. As protein: CASSLGQGHTGELFF.